These T cell receptor beta chains were read from a single sample in a study of shared clonotypes between healthy human individuals. Some clones are missing from TCRdb's copy, which holds only in-frame ones; the method was immunoSEQ multiplex PCR. The repertoire has some 2,000,000 clones, roughly 94% of them found once; the top ten carry 0.13%. The sequenced material came from naive CD4+ T cells sorted from blood. These receptors came from a man in his late teens or twenties in good health. CDR3s include the opening cysteine and the closing phenylalanine or tryptophan. D genes are given only for firm matches. Size is omitted from some rows. Given values are once, few, many or a class for expanded clones.

TRBJ1-2	NA	TRBV30	NA	TGTGCCTGGATTGCAGGGCTCGGTGGCTACACCTTC	CAWIAGLGGYTF
TRBJ2-7	once	TRBV18	NA	TGTGCCAGCCGACTGGGTGACGAGCAGTACTTC	CASRLGDEQYF
TRBJ2-5	once	TRBV4-1	NA	TGCGCCAGCAGCCAAAACCCCCAAGAGACCCAGTACTTC	CASSQNPQETQYF
TRBJ2-1	NA	TRBV5-1	NA	TGCGCCAGCAGCTTGGGATACACCCATAATGAGCAGTTCTTC	CASSLGYTHNEQFF
TRBJ2-7	NA	TRBV10-3	TRBD2	TGTGCCACCAAAGGGACTAGCGGGAACTACGAGCAGTACTTC	CATKGTSGNYEQYF
TRBJ2-1	NA	TRBV7-3	TRBD1	TGTGCCAGCAGCTTTGACAGGGGAACCTACAATGAGCAGTTCTTC	CASSFDRGTYNEQFF
TRBJ1-1	NA	TRBV4-1	NA	TGCGCCAGCAGCCAACCTGTCAAGGGCCCGTACACTGAAGCTTTCTTT	CASSQPVKGPYTEAFF
TRBJ2-5	NA	TRBV5-4	NA	TGTGCCAGCAGCCCGCAGGGTCCACTAGAAACCCAGTACTTC	CASSPQGPLETQYF
TRBJ2-2	NA	TRBV7-6	NA	TGTGCCAGCAGCTTATCCGGGGAAGTACGCACCGGGGAGCTGTTTTTT	CASSLSGEVRTGELFF
TRBJ1-4	NA	TRBV2	NA	TGTGCCAGCAGTGTGTTCAGGGTTGAAGAAAAACTGTTTTTT	CASSVFRVEEKLFF
TRBJ2-6	NA	TRBV10-2	TRBD2	TGCGCCAGCCGGGGGGCTGGGGCCAACGTCCTGACTTTC	CASRGAGANVLTF
TRBJ2-7	once	TRBV5-1	TRBD1	TGCGCCAGCAGCTTTTACAGGGGAAGCGACGAGCAGTACTTC	CASSFYRGSDEQYF
TRBJ1-2	NA	TRBV2	NA	TGTGCCAGCAGTGCAGAGGGCGCCTATGGCTACACCTTC	CASSAEGAYGYTF
TRBJ2-7	NA	TRBV7-2	NA	TGTGCCAGCAGCCCCAGGGTGGACGAGCAGTACTTC	CASSPRVDEQYF
TRBJ2-2	NA	TRBV2	NA	TGTGCCAGCAGTGAAGGCGGGCTCGTCACCGGGGAGCTGTTTTTT	CASSEGGLVTGELFF
TRBJ2-7	NA	TRBV14	NA	TGTGCCAGCAGCCAAGTTGCGGCCTCCTACGAGCAGTACTTC	CASSQVAASYEQYF
TRBJ2-1	once	TRBV4-3	TRBD2	TGCGCCAGCAGCCAAGAAAGAGGGAGGGGATACAATGAGCAGTTCTTC	CASSQERGRGYNEQFF